The rows below give T cell receptor beta chains drawn from one sample of a study of blood T cell repertoires in COVID-19. The table came from immunoSEQ multiplex PCR; TCRdb's copy has only in-frame clones and leaves some out. Among 80,000 to 100,000 clones listed, around 72% were seen once. The sample comprised peripheral blood. These receptor sequences come from a man between 65 and 79 years old with COVID-19, enrolled during active disease. Each CDR3 is given with its conserved first and last residue. Fields, in order: CDR3 length, J gene, V gene, clone size, D gene, CDR3 DNA, CDR3 protein. The D gene is left open where the match is weak. Some rows have no size entry. The others give once, few or many, or a class for an expanded clone.

len: 14; j_gene: TRBJ2-1; v_gene: TRBV6-2/TRBV6-3; abundance: -; d_gene: TRBD2; CDR3nt: TGTGCCAGCAGCAGCGGGAGGTCACTCGTTGAGCAGTTCTTC; CDR3aa: CASSSGRSLVEQFF
len: 13; j_gene: TRBJ2-7; v_gene: TRBV30; abundance: -; d_gene: TRBD2; CDR3nt: TGTGCCTGGAAACTAGCGGGGACCTACGAGCAGTACTTC; CDR3aa: CAWKLAGTYEQYF
len: 14; j_gene: TRBJ1-6; v_gene: TRBV7-2; abundance: -; d_gene: TRBD1; CDR3nt: TGTGCCAGCAGCTTGGGGACAGGGGGCTCACCCCTCCACTTT; CDR3aa: CASSLGTGGSPLHF
len: 15; j_gene: TRBJ1-4; v_gene: TRBV11-2; abundance: -; d_gene: -; CDR3nt: TGTGCCAGCAGCTTACTATCTGTTATTAATGAAAAACTGTTTTTT; CDR3aa: CASSLLSVINEKLFF
len: 13; j_gene: TRBJ2-1; v_gene: TRBV4-2; abundance: -; d_gene: -; CDR3nt: TGTGCCAGCAGCCAAGATCTCCCGAGTGAGCAGTTCTTC; CDR3aa: CASSQDLPSEQFF
len: 14; j_gene: TRBJ2-5; v_gene: TRBV5-1; abundance: -; d_gene: -; CDR3nt: TGCGCCAGCAGCCTGAGGAGGACCGGGGAGACCCAGTACTTC; CDR3aa: CASSLRRTGETQYF
len: 13; j_gene: TRBJ2-1; v_gene: TRBV2; abundance: -; d_gene: -; CDR3nt: TGTGCCAGCAGGCGGGACTTTAACAATGAGCAGTTCTTC; CDR3aa: CASRRDFNNEQFF
len: 13; j_gene: TRBJ2-7; v_gene: TRBV28; abundance: -; d_gene: -; CDR3nt: TGTGCCAGCACCCAGGGACTGTTGTACGAGCAGTACTTC; CDR3aa: CASTQGLLYEQYF
len: 15; j_gene: TRBJ2-7; v_gene: TRBV7-6; abundance: once; d_gene: TRBD1; CDR3nt: TGTGCCAGCAGCTCCTATAGGACAGGGGCGGTCGAGCAGTACTTC; CDR3aa: CASSSYRTGAVEQYF
len: 15; j_gene: TRBJ1-2; v_gene: TRBV9; abundance: -; d_gene: -; CDR3nt: TGTGCCAGCAGCGTAGCCCTTGACAGCTCCTATGGCTACACCTTC; CDR3aa: CASSVALDSSYGYTF
len: 16; j_gene: TRBJ2-1; v_gene: TRBV10-3; abundance: -; d_gene: TRBD2; CDR3nt: TGTGCCATCAGTGGGTTTAGCGGGAGGACCGAAAATGAGCAGTTCTTC; CDR3aa: CAISGFSGRTENEQFF
len: 13; j_gene: TRBJ1-2; v_gene: TRBV28; abundance: -; d_gene: -; CDR3nt: TGTGCCAGCAGTAAAACAGTTGACTATGGCTACACCTTC; CDR3aa: CASSKTVDYGYTF
len: 15; j_gene: TRBJ2-2; v_gene: TRBV7-2; abundance: once; d_gene: TRBD1; CDR3nt: TGTGCCAGCACTCTACAGGGGGCAGGAACCGGGGAGCTGTTTTTT; CDR3aa: CASTLQGAGTGELFF
len: 16; j_gene: TRBJ1-2; v_gene: TRBV5-5; abundance: -; d_gene: -; CDR3nt: TGTGCCAGCAGCTTGCTAGGCGGAAACACGAACTATGGCTACACCTTC; CDR3aa: CASSLLGGNTNYGYTF
len: 15; j_gene: TRBJ1-4; v_gene: TRBV5-6; abundance: -; d_gene: TRBD1; CDR3nt: TGTGCCAGCAGCTTGGAAAGGACAGGGTCCGAAAAACTGTTTTTT; CDR3aa: CASSLERTGSEKLFF
len: 12; j_gene: TRBJ2-7; v_gene: TRBV28; abundance: -; d_gene: -; CDR3nt: TGTGCCAGCAGCCGCATCGGCTACGAGCAGTACTTC; CDR3aa: CASSRIGYEQYF
len: 14; j_gene: TRBJ1-1; v_gene: TRBV2; abundance: -; d_gene: TRBD1; CDR3nt: TGTGCCAGCAGTCTAGTCCGACAGGGCATGCGAGCTTTCTTT; CDR3aa: CASSLVRQGMRAFF
len: 15; j_gene: TRBJ2-2; v_gene: TRBV7-3; abundance: -; d_gene: -; CDR3nt: TGTGCCAGCAGCTTCCAGGGGACCAACACCGGGGAGCTGTTTTTT; CDR3aa: CASSFQGTNTGELFF
len: 17; j_gene: TRBJ2-1; v_gene: TRBV10-1; abundance: -; d_gene: TRBD2; CDR3nt: TGCGCCATTTGGGGACTAGCGGGAGGGACTCGGTACAATGAGCAGTTCTTC; CDR3aa: CAIWGLAGGTRYNEQFF
len: 15; j_gene: TRBJ2-2; v_gene: TRBV3-1/TRBV3-2; abundance: -; d_gene: TRBD2; CDR3nt: TGTGCCAGCAGCCCTCGGGGGGTTTCCACCGGGGAGCTGTTTTTT; CDR3aa: CASSPRGVSTGELFF
len: 12; j_gene: TRBJ1-1; v_gene: TRBV3-1/TRBV3-2; abundance: few; d_gene: TRBD1; CDR3nt: TGTGCCAGCAGGACAGGGGACACTGAAGCTTTCTTT; CDR3aa: CASRTGDTEAFF
len: 13; j_gene: TRBJ1-2; v_gene: TRBV9; abundance: -; d_gene: -; CDR3nt: TGTGCCAGCAGTCGAGAACCATTTCATGGCTACACCTTC; CDR3aa: CASSREPFHGYTF
len: 17; j_gene: TRBJ2-3; v_gene: TRBV11-2; abundance: once; d_gene: TRBD2; CDR3nt: TGTGCCAGCAGCTACCGACTAGCGGGAAAATTCACAGATACGCAGTATTTT; CDR3aa: CASSYRLAGKFTDTQYF
len: 17; j_gene: TRBJ2-5; v_gene: TRBV5-6; abundance: few; d_gene: TRBD2; CDR3nt: TGTGCCAGCAGCCCGGGGGGACTAGCGGGAGTAGAGGAGACCCAGTACTTC; CDR3aa: CASSPGGLAGVEETQYF
len: 13; j_gene: TRBJ2-7; v_gene: TRBV19; abundance: few; d_gene: -; CDR3nt: TGTGCCAGTAGGACATCCAGCTCCTACGAGCAGTACTTC; CDR3aa: CASRTSSSYEQYF
len: 14; j_gene: TRBJ2-5; v_gene: TRBV7-9; abundance: -; d_gene: -; CDR3nt: TGTGCCAGCAACAGATGGGGGGAACAAGAGACCCAGTACTTC; CDR3aa: CASNRWGEQETQYF
len: 17; j_gene: TRBJ2-7; v_gene: TRBV5-1; abundance: -; d_gene: -; CDR3nt: TGCGCCAGCAGTCTTGGAGGCGTCCAGACGACCAACTACGAGCAGTACTTC; CDR3aa: CASSLGGVQTTNYEQYF
len: 18; j_gene: TRBJ2-7; v_gene: TRBV18; abundance: -; d_gene: -; CDR3nt: TGTGCCAGCTCACCCCCCCCTACCGGGTCACGAAGCTCCTACGAGCAGTACTTC; CDR3aa: CASSPPPTGSRSSYEQYF
len: 15; j_gene: TRBJ2-2; v_gene: TRBV2; abundance: -; d_gene: -; CDR3nt: TGTGCCAGCAGTCCCAGGATGCCGAACACCGGGGAGCTGTTTTTT; CDR3aa: CASSPRMPNTGELFF
len: 17; j_gene: TRBJ2-6; v_gene: TRBV15; abundance: -; d_gene: -; CDR3nt: TGTGCCACCAGCAGAGAGTTAGCGAGCTCTGGGGCCAACGTCCTGACTTTC; CDR3aa: CATSRELASSGANVLTF
len: 13; j_gene: TRBJ2-7; v_gene: TRBV7-9; abundance: many; d_gene: -; CDR3nt: TGTGCCAGCAGCCCTACCCGCCAGGGTGGGCAGTACTTC; CDR3aa: CASSPTRQGGQYF
len: 16; j_gene: TRBJ1-3; v_gene: TRBV7-2; abundance: -; d_gene: -; CDR3nt: TGTGCCAGCAGCTTAGTCAACGCAGTCTCTGGAAACACCATATATTTT; CDR3aa: CASSLVNAVSGNTIYF
len: 14; j_gene: TRBJ2-7; v_gene: TRBV28; abundance: -; d_gene: TRBD2; CDR3nt: TGTGCCAGTCAGGGCGAACTAGCGTCCTACGAGCAGTACTTC; CDR3aa: CASQGELASYEQYF
len: 15; j_gene: TRBJ1-5; v_gene: TRBV7-9; abundance: -; d_gene: TRBD1; CDR3nt: TGTGCCAGCAGCTCTAGGGACAGCCGACCTTGGCCCCAGCATTTT; CDR3aa: CASSSRDSRPWPQHF
len: 16; j_gene: TRBJ2-5; v_gene: TRBV9; abundance: few; d_gene: TRBD1; CDR3nt: TGTGCCAGCAGCGATGAACAGGGGGTGGGCCAAGAGACCCAGTACTTC; CDR3aa: CASSDEQGVGQETQYF
len: 15; j_gene: TRBJ1-3; v_gene: TRBV18; abundance: -; d_gene: -; CDR3nt: TGTGCCAGCTCACCATCCAATGGCCTTGGAAACACCATATATTTT; CDR3aa: CASSPSNGLGNTIYF
len: 17; j_gene: TRBJ1-4; v_gene: TRBV5-1; abundance: -; d_gene: -; CDR3nt: TGCGCCAGCAGCTTACAGGTCACGATTGGGACTAATGAAAAACTGTTTTTT; CDR3aa: CASSLQVTIGTNEKLFF
len: 14; j_gene: TRBJ2-3; v_gene: TRBV5-1; abundance: -; d_gene: -; CDR3nt: TGCGCCAGCACCCGGGCGGGTAGCACAGATACGCAGTATTTT; CDR3aa: CASTRAGSTDTQYF
len: 17; j_gene: TRBJ2-3; v_gene: TRBV19; abundance: -; d_gene: TRBD2; CDR3nt: TGTGCCAGTAGTATAGGTCTAGCGGGAGGACTCACAGATACGCAGTATTTT; CDR3aa: CASSIGLAGGLTDTQYF
len: 14; j_gene: TRBJ1-1; v_gene: TRBV30; abundance: -; d_gene: TRBD1; CDR3nt: TGTGCCTGGAGGAAACCCGGGGGACAGCTATTAGCTTTCTTT; CDR3aa: CAWRKPGGQLLAFF
len: 14; j_gene: TRBJ2-1; v_gene: TRBV7-2; abundance: -; d_gene: TRBD1; CDR3nt: TGTGCCAGCAGCCAGGGACAGGGGGGTAATGAGCAGTTCTTC; CDR3aa: CASSQGQGGNEQFF
len: 14; j_gene: TRBJ1-6; v_gene: TRBV28; abundance: -; d_gene: -; CDR3nt: TGTGCCAGCAGCTCAACAGGGCACGGGTCACCCCTCCACTTT; CDR3aa: CASSSTGHGSPLHF
len: 18; j_gene: TRBJ2-7; v_gene: TRBV5-5; abundance: -; d_gene: TRBD2; CDR3nt: TGTGCCAGCAGCTTGGAACTAGCGGGAGGAACGTGGGGCTACGAGCAGTACTTC; CDR3aa: CASSLELAGGTWGYEQYF
len: 16; j_gene: TRBJ1-2; v_gene: TRBV12-5; abundance: few; d_gene: -; CDR3nt: TGTGCTAGTGGTTTGGATCGCGGGCAGACTAACTATGGCTACACCTTC; CDR3aa: CASGLDRGQTNYGYTF
len: 17; j_gene: TRBJ2-2; v_gene: TRBV6-1; abundance: -; d_gene: TRBD2; CDR3nt: TGTGCCAGCAGTGATGGACTAGCGGCTAGATTGGGCGGGGAGCTGTTTTTT; CDR3aa: CASSDGLAARLGGELFF
len: 15; j_gene: TRBJ2-5; v_gene: TRBV6-5; abundance: -; d_gene: TRBD1; CDR3nt: TGTGCCAGCAGTAAGGGACAGGGGGTTTGGGAGACCCAGTACTTC; CDR3aa: CASSKGQGVWETQYF
len: 14; j_gene: TRBJ2-7; v_gene: TRBV5-4; abundance: -; d_gene: -; CDR3nt: TGTGCCAGCAGCCAAGACTTGGTTTCCTACGAGCAGTACTTC; CDR3aa: CASSQDLVSYEQYF